The T cell receptor (beta chain) under discussion was sequenced for a study of blood T cell repertoires in COVID-19. At the level of the study: Spain, Italy and the United States supplied samples that represented acute and convalescent COVID-19. T cells, B-cell-depleted T cells, or PBMCs provided the cDNA or gDNA that served as material.

Original methodology: Estimation of nucleated cell counts was performed using reference gene primer amplification. Sequencing used immunoSEQ multiplex PCR; TCRdb keeps in-frame clones, though not all of them. The V and J calls and the clone size are those of that table, but D and trimming were determined from the DNA. The repertoire has under 200,000 clones, around four fifths of them found once; the top ten carry about 14%. Seattle researchers signed up patients amid active infection and tracked them longitudinally. The CDR3 totals 15 residues. CDR1 and CDR2 from the germline V gene are LGHDT and YNNKEL (reference sequence). V dropped 4 bases and J dropped 2 bases, with 14 bases sitting between them.

V and J are TRBV3-1 (or the pseudogene TRBV3-2) and TRBJ1-2; a weak D match, TRBD1 (5 bases). Sequenced sample: peripheral blood. The source of this sequence is a woman in her sixties or seventies with COVID-19, enrolled during active disease. The CDR3 DNA is TGTGCCAGCAGCCCCTCCCTCGGGGGGAACTATGGCTACACCTTC. Its protein is CASSPSLGGNYGYTF.